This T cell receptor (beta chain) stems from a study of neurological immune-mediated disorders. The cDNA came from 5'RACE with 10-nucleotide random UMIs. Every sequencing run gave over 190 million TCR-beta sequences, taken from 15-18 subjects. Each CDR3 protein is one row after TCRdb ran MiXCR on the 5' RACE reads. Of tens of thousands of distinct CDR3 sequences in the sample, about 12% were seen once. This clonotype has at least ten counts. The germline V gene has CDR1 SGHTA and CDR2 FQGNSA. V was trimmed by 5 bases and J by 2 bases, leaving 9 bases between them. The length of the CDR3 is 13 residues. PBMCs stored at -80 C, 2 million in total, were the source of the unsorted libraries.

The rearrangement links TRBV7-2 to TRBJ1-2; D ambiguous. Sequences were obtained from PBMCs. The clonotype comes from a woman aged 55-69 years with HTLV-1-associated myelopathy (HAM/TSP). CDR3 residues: CASSRQKNYGYTF. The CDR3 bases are TGTGCCAGCAGCCGACAAAAGAACTATGGCTACACCTTC.